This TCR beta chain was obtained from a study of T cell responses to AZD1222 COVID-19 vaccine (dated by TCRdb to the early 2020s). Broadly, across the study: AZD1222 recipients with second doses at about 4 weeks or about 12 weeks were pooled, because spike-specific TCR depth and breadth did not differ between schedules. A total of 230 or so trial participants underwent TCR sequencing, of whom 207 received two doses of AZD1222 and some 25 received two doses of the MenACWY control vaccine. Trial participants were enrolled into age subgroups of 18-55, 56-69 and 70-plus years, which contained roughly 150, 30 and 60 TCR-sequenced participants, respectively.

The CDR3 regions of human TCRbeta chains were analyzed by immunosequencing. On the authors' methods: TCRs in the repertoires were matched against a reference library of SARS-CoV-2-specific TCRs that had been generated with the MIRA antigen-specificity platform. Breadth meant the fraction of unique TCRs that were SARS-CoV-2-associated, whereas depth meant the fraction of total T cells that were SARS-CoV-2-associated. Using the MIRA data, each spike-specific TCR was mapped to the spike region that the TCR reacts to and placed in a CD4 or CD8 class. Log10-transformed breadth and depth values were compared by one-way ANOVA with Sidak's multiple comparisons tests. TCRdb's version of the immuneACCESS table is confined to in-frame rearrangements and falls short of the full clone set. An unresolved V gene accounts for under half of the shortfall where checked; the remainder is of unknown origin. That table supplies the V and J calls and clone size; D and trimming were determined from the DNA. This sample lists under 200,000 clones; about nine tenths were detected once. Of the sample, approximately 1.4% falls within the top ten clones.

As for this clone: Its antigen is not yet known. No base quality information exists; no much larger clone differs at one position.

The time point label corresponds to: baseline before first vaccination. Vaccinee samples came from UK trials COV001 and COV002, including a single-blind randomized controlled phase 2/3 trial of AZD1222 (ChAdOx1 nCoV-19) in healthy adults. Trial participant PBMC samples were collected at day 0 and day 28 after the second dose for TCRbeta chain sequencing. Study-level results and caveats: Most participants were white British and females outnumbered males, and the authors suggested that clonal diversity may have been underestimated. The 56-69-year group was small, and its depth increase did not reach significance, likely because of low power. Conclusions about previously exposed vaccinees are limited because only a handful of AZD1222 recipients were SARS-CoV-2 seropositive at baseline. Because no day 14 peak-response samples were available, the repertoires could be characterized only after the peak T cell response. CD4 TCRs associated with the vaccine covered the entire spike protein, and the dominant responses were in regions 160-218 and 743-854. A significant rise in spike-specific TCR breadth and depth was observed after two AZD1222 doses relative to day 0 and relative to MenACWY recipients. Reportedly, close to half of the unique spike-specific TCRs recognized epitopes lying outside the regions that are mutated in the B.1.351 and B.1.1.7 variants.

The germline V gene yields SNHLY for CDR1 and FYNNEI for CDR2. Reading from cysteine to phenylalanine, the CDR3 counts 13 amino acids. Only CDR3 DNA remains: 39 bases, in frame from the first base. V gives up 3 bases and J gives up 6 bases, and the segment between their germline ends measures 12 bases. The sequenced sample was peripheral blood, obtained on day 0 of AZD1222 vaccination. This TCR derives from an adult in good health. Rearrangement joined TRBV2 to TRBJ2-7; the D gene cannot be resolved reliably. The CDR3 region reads CASSDLRPPEQYF. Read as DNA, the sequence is TGTGCCAGCAGTGATTTACGTCCCCCCGAGCAGTACTTC.